Listed below are T cell receptor beta chains from one sample, sequenced in a study of blood T cell repertoires in COVID-19. Generated by immunoSEQ multiplex PCR, the TCRdb table keeps only in-frame clones and is missing some. This table holds about 260,000 clones, about 85% found once. Sequenced sample: peripheral blood. Receptors originate from a woman in her forties or fifties who had recovered from COVID-19. CDR3s include the opening cysteine and the closing phenylalanine or tryptophan. D genes are given only for firm matches. Expanded clones get a size class; other rows say once, few or many, or leave the size out.

size | J | D | V | CDR3 | DNA
many | TRBJ2-3 | TRBD1 | TRBV30 | CAWTNNQGRGLSALRGDTQYF | TGTGCCTGGACCAACAACCAGGGCAGGGGGCTATCTGCGCTAAGGGGAGATACGCAGTATTTT
- | TRBJ1-1 | - | TRBV28 | CASSLLPGVEAFF | TGTGCCAGCAGTTTACTCCCGGGGGTTGAAGCTTTCTTT
- | TRBJ1-1 | TRBD1 | TRBV18 | CASSGTGRDTEAFF | TGTGCCAGCTCTGGGACAGGTCGGGACACTGAAGCTTTCTTT
once | TRBJ2-7 | TRBD1 | TRBV5-8 | CASSRTGNYEQYF | TGTGCCAGTTCTCGGACAGGGAACTACGAGCAGTACTTC
- | TRBJ2-3 | TRBD1 | TRBV5-4 | CASSLEGQPTDTQYF | TGTGCCAGCAGCTTGGAGGGACAGCCCACAGATACGCAGTATTTT
- | TRBJ1-6 | TRBD1 | TRBV2 | CASSTDRGRGNSPLHF | TGTGCCAGCAGTACTGACAGGGGCCGAGGGAATTCACCCCTCCACTTT
- | TRBJ2-7 | TRBD1 | TRBV5-1 | CASSSGQGSAYEQYF | TGCGCCAGCAGCTCCGGACAGGGATCGGCCTACGAGCAGTACTTC
- | TRBJ2-3 | TRBD2 | TRBV4-2 | CASSHGTIAISSTSTDTQYF | TGTGCCAGCAGCCACGGGACTATAGCGATATCCTCTACTAGCACAGATACGCAGTATTTT
- | TRBJ1-2 | TRBD1 | TRBV5-1 | CASSLRTGKTGYTF | TGCGCCAGCAGCTTGCGGACAGGGAAGACTGGCTACACCTTC
- | TRBJ2-1 | TRBD2 | TRBV27 | CASSGGSGHNEQFF | TGTGCCAGCAGTGGCGGGAGCGGCCACAATGAGCAGTTCTTC
- | TRBJ2-2 | - | TRBV5-5 | CASSLRGLAPSTGELFF | TGTGCCAGCAGCTTGAGGGGACTCGCTCCTTCCACCGGGGAGCTGTTTTTT
- | TRBJ2-1 | TRBD1 | TRBV29-1 | CSPRTGGHEQFF | TGCAGCCCCCGGACAGGGGGCCATGAGCAGTTCTTC
- | TRBJ1-1 | - | TRBV7-9 | CASSSLLNTEAFF | TGTGCCAGCAGCTCTCTTCTTAACACTGAAGCTTTCTTT
few | TRBJ2-1 | TRBD2 | TRBV5-4 | CASRATSGSGNEQFF | TGTGCCAGCAGGGCCACTAGCGGGAGCGGCAATGAGCAGTTCTTC
- | TRBJ2-7 | - | TRBV5-1 | CASSINPDSYEQYF | TGCGCCAGCAGCATCAACCCTGACAGTTACGAGCAGTACTTC
- | TRBJ1-2 | - | TRBV20-1 | CSARDRTETPF | TGCAGTGCTAGAGATCGGACAGAGACCCCCTTC
- | TRBJ2-7 | TRBD2 | TRBV6-2/TRBV6-3 | CASSPAERGARDEQYF | TGTGCCAGCAGTCCGGCTGAGCGGGGGGCGAGGGACGAGCAGTACTTC
- | TRBJ1-2 | TRBD1 | TRBV27 | CASSSIGTANYGYTF | TGTGCCAGCAGTTCAATTGGGACAGCTAACTATGGCTACACCTTC
- | TRBJ1-1 | TRBD1 | TRBV7-9 | CASSAILGRDRGLIAFF | TGTGCCAGCAGCGCAATACTCGGCCGGGACAGGGGGCTAATAGCTTTCTTT
once | TRBJ1-1 | - | TRBV6-5 | CASSFRQNTEAFF | TGTGCCAGCAGCTTTCGACAAAACACTGAAGCTTTCTTT
- | TRBJ1-4 | - | TRBV6-6 | CASSYGGSNEKLFF | TGTGCCAGCAGCTACGGAGGGTCTAATGAAAAACTGTTTTTT
- | TRBJ2-1 | - | TRBV19 | CASSPPTGYNEQFF | TGTGCCAGTAGTCCTCCGACAGGATACAATGAGCAGTTCTTC
- | TRBJ2-5 | TRBD2 | TRBV3-1/TRBV3-2 | CASSHQRGGWETQYF | TGTGCCAGCAGCCACCAGCGGGGGGGCTGGGAGACCCAGTACTTC
once | TRBJ2-3 | - | TRBV24-1 | CATSEGKGLHRDTQYF | TGTGCCACCAGTGAAGGGAAGGGACTCCACAGGGATACGCAGTATTTT